This TCR beta chain is from a study of blood T cell repertoires in COVID-19 (dated by TCRdb to between 2020 and 2021). Regarding the complete study: Samples covering the acute and convalescent phases of COVID-19 were provided by collaborators in the United States, Italy and Spain. The prospective study material was composed of cDNA or gDNA derived from T cells, B-cell-depleted T cells, or PBMCs. The dataset comprised deeply sampled blood TCRbeta repertoires from subjects exposed to, actively infected with, or recovered from COVID-19. A freely available public database, intended as a resource for researchers studying the immune response to SARS-CoV-2, is where the repertoires were released. Samples came from the ongoing ImmuneRACE study (first 160 participants) plus 1,254 subjects from 6 global collaborators. Nearly every sample came with metadata listing a de-identified subject ID, COVID-19 status, age in years and sex. Where HLA class I and class II types were available, the types were taken from metadata supplied by the sample provider, not from assay-based typing. Results and caveats for the whole study, not just this receptor: The amount of clinical and demographic metadata varied by source and participant and was provided uncurated.

TCRbeta CDR3 regions were amplified from genomic DNA by means of the immunoSEQ Assay, a bias-controlled multiplex PCR. For the original study's pipeline: Nucleated cell counts per sample were estimated from amplification of reference gene primers within the assay. Sequence reads were collapsed and filtered to measure the absolute abundance of every unique TCRbeta CDR3 rearrangement. For each sample, productive Simpson clonality was calculated as the square root of Simpson's diversity index over productive rearrangements. TCRdb holds this immuneACCESS table with in-frame rearrangements only. Some clones are missing; in checked studies, unresolved V genes explain under half, and the rest has no known cause. Clone size and the V and J calls come from that table; the DNA yielded D and trimming. This sample has some 180,000 clones in its table, and more than 80% of those were observed once. The ten largest clones capture more than 5.5% of the sample.

Enrolling through a virtual design, the prospective study's participants ranged in age from roughly 18 to 100 years and lived across roughly 24 United States geographic areas. In the prospective study, cohorts were assigned on the basis of participant-reported clinical history obtained from a screening survey and a study questionnaire. Recovered participants in ImmuneRACE Cohort 3 were defined by two consecutive negative NP/OP PCR tests, clearance by a healthcare professional, or resolution of symptoms. Each participant in the prospective study had whole blood, serum and a nasopharyngeal or oropharyngeal swab collected by mobile phlebotomists. Over a roughly 2-month period, participants in the prospective study had the option of providing additional blood draws and questionnaires. Before DNA extraction, blood samples from the prospective study were shipped at room temperature or frozen. Worth noting for this clone: This receptor's antigen is unknown. No base quality information exists; no much larger clone differs at one position.

The CDR1 and CDR2 encoded by the germline V gene are SNHLY and FYNNEI. Germline trimming amounts to 6 bases on V and 4 bases on J, with 7 as the count of junction bases outside the gene matches. From the cysteine up to the phenylalanine, the CDR3 has a length of 15 residues. Only CDR3 DNA is held: 45 bases, read in frame from base 1. The receptor's source is a man in his forties who had recovered from COVID-19. This chain is built from TRBV2 and TRBJ2-2; TRBD1 agrees with 8 junctional bases. Sequenced sample: PBMCs or T cells enriched from blood (not recorded which). For the CDR3, the sequence is CASSQPGQVTGELFF. The sequenced DNA is TGTGCCAGCAGCCAACCGGGACAGGTCACCGGGGAGCTGTTTTTT.